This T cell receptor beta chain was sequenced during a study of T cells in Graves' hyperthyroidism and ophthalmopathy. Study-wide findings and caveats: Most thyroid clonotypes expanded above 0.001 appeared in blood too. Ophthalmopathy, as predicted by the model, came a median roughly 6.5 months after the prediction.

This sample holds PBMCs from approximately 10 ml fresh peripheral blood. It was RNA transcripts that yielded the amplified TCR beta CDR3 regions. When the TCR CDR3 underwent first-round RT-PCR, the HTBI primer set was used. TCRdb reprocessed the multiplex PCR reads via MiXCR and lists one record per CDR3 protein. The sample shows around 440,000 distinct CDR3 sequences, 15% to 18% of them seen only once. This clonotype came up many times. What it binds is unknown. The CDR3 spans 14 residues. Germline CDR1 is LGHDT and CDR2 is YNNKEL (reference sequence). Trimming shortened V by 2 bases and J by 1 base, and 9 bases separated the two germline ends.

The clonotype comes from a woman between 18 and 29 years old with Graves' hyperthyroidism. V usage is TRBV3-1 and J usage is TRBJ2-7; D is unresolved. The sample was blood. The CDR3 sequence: CASSQSTPSYEQYF. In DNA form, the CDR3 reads TGTGCCAGCAGCCAATCAACACCTTCCTACGAGCAGTACTTC.